These T cell receptor beta chains were read from a single sample in a study of T cells in localized non-small cell lung cancer. Profiled with immunoSEQ multiplex PCR; TCRdb holds only in-frame clones, not every one. The table records 30,000 to 45,000 clones, over 80% of them present only once. Sequencing was performed on peripheral blood, taken before any cancer treatment. All receptors derive from a woman between 40 and 69 years old with stage I lung adenocarcinoma. Both conserved end residues are part of each CDR3. D genes are given only for firm matches. Expanded clones are given a class, and other clones once, few, many or no size at all.

length: 16
V: TRBV6-5
J: TRBJ1-1
size: .
D: TRBD1
DNA: TGTGCCAGCAGTTACTCTTCGACAGGGGGGAACACTGAAGCTTTCTTT
CDR3: CASSYSSTGGNTEAFF

length: 14
V: TRBV18
J: TRBJ1-2
size: .
D: TRBD1
DNA: TGTGCCAGCTCCCCCTCGACAGGGGACTATGGCTACACCTTC
CDR3: CASSPSTGDYGYTF

length: 14
V: TRBV28
J: TRBJ2-2
size: once
D: .
DNA: TGTGCCAGCAGTTTGGCGGTTTACACCGGGGAGCTGTTTTTT
CDR3: CASSLAVYTGELFF

length: 13
V: TRBV9
J: TRBJ1-3
size: few
D: .
DNA: TGTGCCAGCAGTGCCTACTCTGGAAACACCATATATTTT
CDR3: CASSAYSGNTIYF

length: 16
V: TRBV4-1
J: TRBJ2-3
size: few
D: .
DNA: TGCGCCAGCAGCCAAGGGGTAGCCCGGAGCACAGATACGCAGTATTTT
CDR3: CASSQGVARSTDTQYF

length: 14
V: TRBV5-1
J: TRBJ2-2
size: .
D: .
DNA: TGCGCCAGCAGCTTGGACAGCAACACCGGGGAGCTGTTTTTT
CDR3: CASSLDSNTGELFF

length: 15
V: TRBV15
J: TRBJ1-4
size: .
D: .
DNA: TGTGCCACCAGCAGAGATGCCGGGGGTAATGAAAAACTGTTTTTT
CDR3: CATSRDAGGNEKLFF

length: 16
V: TRBV19
J: TRBJ1-5
size: .
D: .
DNA: TGTGCCAGTAGTTCCCCGGGGGAAAGGAGCAATCAGCCCCAGCATTTT
CDR3: CASSSPGERSNQPQHF

length: 15
V: TRBV2
J: TRBJ1-4
size: .
D: TRBD1
DNA: TGTGCCAGCAGTGGGCAGGGGGCGGCTAATGAAAAACTGTTTTTT
CDR3: CASSGQGAANEKLFF

length: 11
V: TRBV20-1
J: TRBJ1-5
size: .
D: .
DNA: TGCAGTGCTTTGGGGGATCAGCCCCAGCATTTT
CDR3: CSALGDQPQHF

length: 14
V: TRBV19
J: TRBJ2-5
size: .
D: TRBD1
DNA: TGTGCCAGTAGTCCGGACAGGCGCCAAGAGACCCAGTACTTC
CDR3: CASSPDRRQETQYF

length: 16
V: TRBV27
J: TRBJ2-2
size: .
D: .
DNA: TGTGCCAGCAGTTTATCGGGGCAGGAAGCAACCGGGGAGCTGTTTTTT
CDR3: CASSLSGQEATGELFF

length: 14
V: TRBV6-1
J: TRBJ1-2
size: .
D: .
DNA: TGTGCCAGCAGTGAAAGGGGTGTTGGACCCCGCTACACCTTC
CDR3: CASSERGVGPRYTF

length: 12
V: TRBV18
J: TRBJ2-7
size: .
D: .
DNA: TGTGCCAGCTCACCGGCAGGCTACGAGCAGTACTTC
CDR3: CASSPAGYEQYF

length: 15
V: TRBV5-1
J: TRBJ2-2
size: .
D: .
DNA: TGCGCCAGCCGGCTCCGGGGTACGAACACCGGGGAGCTGTTTTTT
CDR3: CASRLRGTNTGELFF

length: 15
V: TRBV4-1
J: TRBJ2-1
size: .
D: .
DNA: TGCGCCAGCAGCCGGAGGGGGTCGGGTCAGGATGAGCAGTTCTTC
CDR3: CASSRRGSGQDEQFF

length: 14
V: TRBV5-1
J: TRBJ2-1
size: .
D: .
DNA: TGCGCCAGCGAAAGGGTGGGCTCCTACAATGAGCAGTTCTTC
CDR3: CASERVGSYNEQFF

length: 16
V: TRBV11-3
J: TRBJ2-1
size: .
D: .
DNA: TGTGCCAGCAGCTCTAGGCGACTGGGCTCCTACAATGAGCAGTTCTTC
CDR3: CASSSRRLGSYNEQFF

length: 15
V: TRBV7-2
J: TRBJ2-7
size: .
D: TRBD1
DNA: TGTGCCAGCAGCCCCCATGGGGACAGTACCTACGAGCAGTACTTC
CDR3: CASSPHGDSTYEQYF

length: 16
V: TRBV7-9
J: TRBJ1-4
size: .
D: .
DNA: TGTGCCAGCAGTTTACCAACCGGGACGGTGTATGAAAAACTGTTTTTT
CDR3: CASSLPTGTVYEKLFF

length: 13
V: TRBV19
J: TRBJ1-5
size: few
D: .
DNA: .
CDR3: CASSILANQPQHF

length: 14
V: TRBV7-9
J: TRBJ2-3
size: .
D: .
DNA: TGTGCCAGCAGCTTCGGATCGCACACAGATACGCAGTATTTT
CDR3: CASSFGSHTDTQYF

length: 13
V: TRBV5-1
J: TRBJ1-6
size: .
D: .
DNA: TGCGCCAGCAGTCTCATCACTGATTCACCCCTCCACTTT
CDR3: CASSLITDSPLHF

length: 18
V: TRBV14
J: TRBJ1-1
size: .
D: .
DNA: TGTGCCAGCAGCGATTTGGGTCCTACGTCCTACGCGAACACTGAAGCTTTCTTT
CDR3: CASSDLGPTSYANTEAFF

length: 14
V: TRBV7-3
J: TRBJ2-1
size: once
D: TRBD1
DNA: TGTGCCAGCAGCTTAGATACAGGGGCGCGGGAGCAGTTCTTC
CDR3: CASSLDTGAREQFF

length: 19
V: TRBV7-2
J: TRBJ2-2
size: .
D: .
DNA: TGTGCCAGCAGCCAAACCTTGGGGGGAGTAAGCCCGAACACCGGGGAGCTGTTTTTT
CDR3: CASSQTLGGVSPNTGELFF

length: 13
V: TRBV18
J: TRBJ2-7
size: .
D: TRBD1
DNA: TGTGCCAGCTCACTTACAGGGGACTACGAGCAGTACTTC
CDR3: CASSLTGDYEQYF

length: 14
V: TRBV6-6
J: TRBJ2-1
size: .
D: .
DNA: TGTGCCAGCAGTTACGGTCTCCCTAACAATGAGCAGTTCTTC
CDR3: CASSYGLPNNEQFF

length: 16
V: TRBV2
J: TRBJ1-1
size: .
D: .
DNA: TGTGCCAGCAGTGATTATGGGGCCCTCCTAGGGACTGAAGCTTTCTTT
CDR3: CASSDYGALLGTEAFF

length: 12
V: TRBV4-2
J: TRBJ1-5
size: few
D: .
DNA: TGTGCCAGCAGCCAAGAGGACCAGCCCCAGCATTTT
CDR3: CASSQEDQPQHF

length: 11
V: TRBV5-1
J: TRBJ2-3
size: .
D: .
DNA: TGCGCCAGCAGCCTGGAAGATACGCAGTATTTT
CDR3: CASSLEDTQYF